The 21 T cell receptor beta chains in this list originate from one sample, sequenced in a study of shared clonotypes between healthy human individuals. Terminally differentiated effector memory CD45RA+ cells were excluded from the naive CD8 cells, which were CD45RO-negative and positively selected for CCR7. Some clones are missing from TCRdb's copy, which holds only in-frame ones; the method was immunoSEQ multiplex PCR. The table lists roughly 2 million clones, just under 95% of them singletons, with 0.85% to 1.2% in the top ten. The sample comprised naive CD8+ T cells sorted from blood. These receptors all stem from a man aged 18 to 30 in good health.

CDR3 sequence reads: CASSQSVGSYEQYF. The CDR3 DNA follows: TGTGCCAGCAGCCAGAGTGTTGGGTCCTACGAGCAGTACTTC. V and J are TRBV4-2 and TRBJ2-7; no definite D call. Germline CDR1 is LGHNA and CDR2 is YNFKEQ. The CDR3 has 14 amino acids. The ends were cut back, 3 bases at V and 1 base at J, with 10 bases in the middle.

V and J are TRBV7-9 and TRBJ2-4; either TRBD1 or TRBD2 may fit D (5 bases each). The CDR3 runs 16 residues. In germline, CDR1 is SEHNR, CDR2 FQNEAQ (reference sequence). V was pared by 5 bases and J by 0 bases, with 14 bases between. The CDR3: CASSPVEGIAKNIQYF. DNA of the CDR3: TGTGCCAGCAGCCCCGTTGAGGGGATAGCCAAAAACATTCAGTACTTC.

The chain links TRBV5-1 to TRBJ2-1; 7 nucleotides line up with TRBD2. The trim removed 0 bases at V and 6 bases at J, leaving 18 bases unmatched. The CDR3 totals 19 residues. The germline V gene encodes CDR1 SGHRS and CDR2 YFSETQ. The CDR3 here is CASSLADKGEGGPTNEQFF. DNA for the CDR3: TGCGCCAGCAGCTTGGCCGACAAAGGGGAGGGAGGCCCTACCAATGAGCAGTTCTTC.

The chain combines TRBV28 with TRBJ2-4; weak D call: TRBD1 (5 bases). The CDR3 has 13 residues. Trimming stripped 2 bases from V and 8 bases from J, with 10 bases between. The germline V gene has CDR1 MDHEN and CDR2 SYDVKM. CDR3 DNA: TGTGCCAGCAGTTTAATAGGGGCCCACATTCAGTACTTC. This codes for CASSLIGAHIQYF.

This chain links TRBV5-1 with TRBJ1-4, with D perhaps TRBD1 (6 bases). V lost 6 bases and J lost 3, with 15 bases in between. The CDR3 is 15 residues long. Germline loops: CDR1 SGHRS, CDR2 YFSETQ. In nucleotides, the CDR3 is TGCGCCAGCACCTCAGGGGCTGGTCCTAATGAAAAACTGTTTTTT. Protein: CASTSGAGPNEKLFF.

This clone was seen once. The rearrangement joins TRBV7-9 to TRBJ2-7; D remains ambiguous. V lost 1 base, J lost 3 bases, and 13 bases lay in between. The germline V gene encodes CDR1 SEHNR and CDR2 FQNEAQ (reference sequence). The CDR3 sequence is 15 residues long. CDR3 region: CASSLDGSVLYEQYF. The DNA of the CDR3 is TGTGCCAGCAGCTTAGACGGATCAGTTCTCTACGAGCAGTACTTC. Drawing the rest from reference TRBV7-9 and TRBJ2-7, the complete variable domain is DTGVSQNPRHKITKRGQNVTFRCDPISEHNRLYWYRQTLGQGPEFLTYFQNEAQLEKSRLLSDRFSAERPKGSFSTLEIQRTEQGDSAMYLCASSLDGSVLYEQYFGPGTRLTVT.

The chain couples TRBV5-6 to TRBJ1-1, with D possibly being TRBD1 (5 bases). The CDR3 is 15 amino acids. Trimming cost V 4 bases and J 0 bases, with 13 bases left between them. The germline V gene has CDR1 SGHDT and CDR2 YYEEEE. The CDR3 DNA follows: TGTGCCAGCAGCCGGCAGGGACGTATGAACACTGAAGCTTTCTTT. Amino acids: CASSRQGRMNTEAFF.

This clone has just one count. CDR3 amino acids: CASSDLAGYNEQYF. The CDR3 DNA follows: TGTGCCAGCAGTGACCTAGCGGGATATAACGAGCAGTACTTC. The chain has TRBV6-1 and TRBJ2-7, with TRBD2 matching 9 bases. Per germline, CDR1 MNHNS and CDR2 SASEGT. The CDR3 contains 14 residues. The V gene end was trimmed by 3 bases and the J gene end by 5 bases; junction bases not matched to a gene: 5.

This clone has only one observation. Other DNA sequences of this sample code for an identical CDR3. The chain links TRBV5-1 to TRBJ2-7, with D hard to call. V was shortened by 0 bases and J by 3 bases, with 7 bases between the two germline ends. Germline CDR1 SGHRS, CDR2 YFSETQ. The CDR3 totals 13 residues. CDR3 amino acids: CASSLGHGYEQYF. In nucleotides, the CDR3 is TGCGCCAGCAGCTTGGGCCACGGCTACGAGCAGTACTTC.

This clone is a singleton in its sample. The chain is built from TRBV7-8 and TRBJ2-1; D might be TRBD1 (5 bases). The V and J ends lost 2 bases and 7 bases respectively, with 6 bases between them. Germline values: CDR1 SGHVS, CDR2 FQNEAQ. This CDR3 region has 12 residues. CDR3 amino acids: CASSLPGNEQFF. CDR3 bases: TGTGCCAGCAGCTTACCAGGGAATGAGCAGTTCTTC.

With regard to this clone: This specimen includes other DNA sequences encoding the same CDR3. V and J are TRBV6-5 and TRBJ2-1, with unresolved D. Trimming stripped 4 bases from V and 4 bases from J, with 11 bases between. This CDR3 comprises 14 residues. Germline V gene sequence: CDR1 MNHEY, CDR2 SVGAGI. CDR3 sequence reads: CASSSTALYNEQFF. The CDR3 nucleotides are TGTGCCAGCAGTTCCACAGCCCTTTACAATGAGCAGTTCTTC.

Notes on this clone: Other DNA sequences in this specimen translate into the identical CDR3. V is TRBV7-9 and J is TRBJ2-5; D is possibly TRBD1 (5 bases). The CDR3 spans 13 residues. With 1 base removed from V and 2 bases from J, the gap between germline ends came to 5 bases. Germline V gene data show CDR1 as SEHNR and CDR2 as FQNEAQ (reference sequence). The CDR3 nucleotides are TGTGCCAGCAGCTTAGGGACACAAGAGACCCAGTACTTC. It translates to CASSLGTQETQYF.

The rearrangement joins TRBV27 to TRBJ2-7; 7 bases are shared with TRBD1. The CDR3 runs 15 residues. V was pared by 5 bases and J by 3 bases, with 10 bases of the junction left unmatched. Germline V gives CDR1 MNHEY, CDR2 SMNVEV (reference sequence). CDR3 DNA sequence: TGTGCCAGCAGTGCCCAAGGGGGCCCCATCTACGAGCAGTACTTC. As protein: CASSAQGGPIYEQYF.

With regard to this clone: Other DNA sequences in this specimen translate into the identical CDR3. The chain uses TRBV19 and TRBJ2-7, with TRBD1 matching 9 bases. The J segment lost 4 bases and the V segment lost 1 base, leaving 2 bases of the junction unmatched. The CDR3 is 14 amino acids. Germline lookup yields CDR1 LNHDA and CDR2 SQIVND (reference sequence). The CDR3 bases are TGTGCCAGTAGTATAGCTGGACAGGGGTACGAGCAGTACTTC. It codes for CASSIAGQGYEQYF.

This sequence joins TRBV4-2 and TRBJ1-1; D not certain. Trimming removed 6 bases from V and 5 bases from J, with 7 bases in between. Germline loops: CDR1 LGHNA, CDR2 YNFKEQ. The CDR3 sequence is 11 residues long. CDR3 amino acids: CASSLGTEAFF. CDR3 DNA: TGTGCCAGCAGTCTCGGGACTGAAGCTTTCTTT.

As concerns this clone: In the same sample, other DNA sequences code for this CDR3. V gene TRBV13 combines with J gene TRBJ1-1, with D uncertain. Germline V gene data show CDR1 as PRHDT and CDR2 as FYEKMQ (reference sequence). Trimming pared 0 bases from V and 1 base from J, leaving 6 bases between. The CDR3 has 14 amino acids. CDR3 nucleotide sequence: TGTGCCAGCAGCTTAGGTGGGGAGAACACTGAAGCTTTCTTT. Amino acid sequence: CASSLGGENTEAFF.

CDR3 nucleotide sequence: TGTGCCAGCAGCTTAACTTCTTTCAGCTCCTACAATGAGCAGTTCTTC. This translates into CASSLTSFSSYNEQFF. The chain couples TRBV7-8 to TRBJ2-1; no firm D call. The CDR3 is made up of 16 amino acids. Trimming pared 2 bases from V and 0 bases from J, leaving 11 bases between. Germline values: CDR1 SGHVS, CDR2 FQNEAQ.

The chain combines TRBV11-2 with TRBJ2-7, with D uncertain. The CDR3 covers 15 residues. Between the trimmed V and J ends, which lost 2 bases and 6 bases, there was a span of 17 bases. Per the germline V gene, CDR1 is SGHAT and CDR2 is FQNNGV. The CDR3 spells CASSLPVSAPFEQYF. CDR3 nucleotide sequence: TGTGCCAGCAGCTTACCGGTTTCGGCACCTTTCGAGCAGTACTTC.

CDR3 bases: TGTGCCAGCAGTGCGGTTTTGACAGGGAAGAACACTGAAGCTTTCTTT. Its protein is CASSAVLTGKNTEAFF. V usage is TRBV2 and J usage is TRBJ1-1; 7 nucleotides align to TRBD1. Germline V gene sequence: CDR1 SNHLY, CDR2 FYNNEI. Trimming at V came to 4 bases and at J to 1 base, leaving 9 bases not matched to a gene. CDR3 size: 16 residues.

The chain joins TRBV9 to TRBJ2-7, with 8 positions matching TRBD1. The CDR3 extends over 14 amino acids. Germline V gene lookup returns CDR1 SGDLS and CDR2 YYNGEE. Losses at the gene ends were 3 bases for V and 3 bases for J; bases not matched to a gene: 5. The CDR3 DNA follows: TGTGCCAGCAGCGCAGGGGGCAACCACTACGAGCAGTACTTC. It specifies CASSAGGNHYEQYF.

The chain uses TRBV6-6 and TRBJ2-7; D perhaps matches TRBD2 (5 bases). This CDR3 contains 15 residues. Trimming stripped 2 bases from V and 3 bases from J, with 14 bases between. Germline-derived CDR1 and CDR2 are MNHNY and SVGAGI (reference sequence). The DNA for the CDR3 is TGTGCCAGCAGTTACCCAATCTCGGGGATCTACGAGCAGTACTTC. It yields the protein CASSYPISGIYEQYF.